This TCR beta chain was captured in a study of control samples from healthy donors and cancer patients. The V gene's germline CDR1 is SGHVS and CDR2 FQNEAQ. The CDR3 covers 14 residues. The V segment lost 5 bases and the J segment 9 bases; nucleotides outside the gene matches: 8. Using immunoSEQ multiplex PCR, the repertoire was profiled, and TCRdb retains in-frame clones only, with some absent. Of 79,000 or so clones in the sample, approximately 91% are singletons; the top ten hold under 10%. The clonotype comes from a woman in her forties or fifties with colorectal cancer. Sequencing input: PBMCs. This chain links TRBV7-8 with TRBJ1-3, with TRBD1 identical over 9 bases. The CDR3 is CASSERTGDGTIYF. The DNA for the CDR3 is TGTGCCAGCAGCGAGCGGACAGGGGATGGCACCATATATTTT.